This paragraph reports one TCR beta chain. The record originates from a study of T cell changes during pregnancy in multiple sclerosis. The data were produced by immunoSEQ multiplex PCR, yet TCRdb's version contains in-frame clones alone and is incomplete. This sample has about 45,000 clones; approximately 91% occur once, and the top ten carry about 1.5%. The CDR3 is 16 residues long. Germline CDR1 reads MGHRA; CDR2 reads YSYEKL. The ends were cut back, 5 bases at V and 0 bases at J, with 11 bases in the middle. The source material was PBMCs (not recorded whether the cells were cultured). The receptor was isolated from a female donor with multiple sclerosis, enrolled in a pregnancy study. This chain connects TRBV4-1 to TRBJ2-6; D gene uncertain. In DNA, the CDR3 is TGCGCCAGCAGCAGAGAGGCTTCCTCTGGGGCCAACGTCCTGACTTTC. Protein product: CASSREASSGANVLTF.